The clone carrying this TCR beta chain has a handful of counts. Its target is unknown. The V end was cut by 5 bases, the J end by 11 bases, with 15 bases between. The CDR3 is made up of 12 amino acids. The source of the sample is a study of identical twins. General study findings and limits: Out-of-frame TCR alpha sharing observed in monozygotic twins exceeded model estimates. Conclusions leaned on cross-sectional statistical analysis and did not track the same donors over time. Sequences that were beta out-of-frame showed weaker excess twin sharing.

A universal primer site was incorporated via template switching, and the cDNA contained unique molecular identifiers. In TCRdb, the 5' RACE reads were re-called with MiXCR into one record per CDR3 protein. Altogether more than 400,000 distinct CDR3 sequences are present, approximately 14% being singletons, with the ten largest covering roughly 0.44%. These data also formed part of another study, on yellow fever vaccine responses in identical twins.

This receptor was identified in a woman under 30 in good health. The sample taken for sequencing was CD4+ T cells sorted from blood. The genes are TRBV12-3 or TRBV12-4 and TRBJ1-1, with D perhaps matching TRBD1 (6 bases). CDR3 residues: CASSRSPGDAFF. The CDR3, as DNA: TGTGCCAGCAGTCGAAGCCCAGGGGACGCTTTCTTT.